Listed below are T cell receptor beta chains from one sample, sequenced in a study of beta chain features in type 1 diabetes. Here immunoSEQ multiplex PCR was the method, and the copy in TCRdb shows in-frame clones only, minus some. The table shows under 300,000 clones, with 27% occurring only once. Material for sequencing was central memory CD4+ T cells from blood. The receptor source for this set is a man aged 30-40 years in good health. Both conserved end residues are trimmed from each CDR3.

j_call v_call cdr3_aa
TRBJ2-7 TRBV9 ASSGEPGQGTYEQY
TRBJ2-7 TRBV14 ASSQDPGLVSEQY
TRBJ2-1 TRBV29-1 SVNPVGHEQF
TRBJ2-4 TRBV28 ASSLGGIQY
TRBJ2-5 TRBV9 ASSPRAQKETQY
TRBJ2-7 TRBV5-5 ASSLDGNEQY
TRBJ2-3 TRBV30 AWSMSGGGDTQY
TRBJ2-1 TRBV28 ASRGYNEQF
TRBJ2-1 TRBV30 AWSALAGGANEQF
TRBJ2-7 TRBV4-2 ASSRAGDTYEQY
TRBJ1-2 TRBV28 ASSLRFLGQEANGYT
TRBJ2-4 TRBV30 AWSPQGANIQY
TRBJ2-3 TRBV30 AWRVGGGPTDTQY
TRBJ2-3 TRBV7-2 ASSSRLGSDTQY
TRBJ1-3 TRBV30 AWSQGAGNTIY
TRBJ2-4 TRBV7-2 ASSPHNIQY
TRBJ1-1 TRBV7-2 ASSHGGQGRSGAF
TRBJ2-1 TRBV20-1 SAGVYNEQF
TRBJ2-7 TRBV30 AWRAGILYEQY
TRBJ2-7 TRBV7-8 ASSLVSGYEQY
TRBJ2-5 TRBV30 AWSVLAGETQY
TRBJ1-1 TRBV25-1 ASSAGIEAF
TRBJ1-2 TRBV18 ASSPPGGGYT
TRBJ1-1 TRBV30 ALTNRLWGQSSPEAF
TRBJ1-2 TRBV5-6 ASSLRGPNYGYT
TRBJ2-7 TRBV7-9 ASSLGGIGYEQY
TRBJ2-5 TRBV28 ASSPTGRETQY
TRBJ2-1 TRBV11-2 ASSFQREDYKL
TRBJ2-3 TRBV30 AWSQSTDTQY
TRBJ2-7 TRBV29-1 SVEDPGVREQY
TRBJ2-3 TRBV9 ASSVSRGPADTQY
TRBJ1-2 TRBV6-5 ASRTGLNYGYT
TRBJ2-7 TRBV29-1 SAYRQGTNEQY
TRBJ1-2 TRBV5-4 ASSSRTGGYGYT
TRBJ2-3 TRBV5-1 ASSFNGGDTQY
TRBJ2-3 TRBV5-6 ASSRALPYPTDTQY
TRBJ2-3 TRBV5-1 ASSPDRADTQY
TRBJ2-1 TRBV29-1 SVNGLAGGNNEQF
TRBJ1-2 TRBV30 AWSLDNYGYT
TRBJ1-5 TRBV30 AWTAGTSNQPQH
TRBJ1-6 TRBV10-2 ASRDRGLVLH
TRBJ2-1 TRBV6-6 ASSSTSGGGEQF
TRBJ2-5 TRBV28 ASSSDRSAGGSETQY
TRBJ2-7 TRBV13 ASSNGGRTSYEQY
TRBJ1-1 TRBV15 ATSRGGRGQVEAF
TRBJ1-6 TRBV28 ASRKRNSPLH
TRBJ2-5 TRBV9 ASSVAAIGETQY
TRBJ2-1 TRBV7-9 ASSTTGRGSYNEQF
TRBJ2-3 TRBV30 AWSVGLAGGHTQY
TRBJ2-2 TRBV9 ASSVGTNTGELF
TRBJ2-5 TRBV7-2 ASSLLGGQETQY
TRBJ2-5 TRBV5-1 ASSLDLGRETQY
TRBJ1-2 TRBV7-2 ASSLYTVPGHSRDGYT
TRBJ1-5 TRBV2 ASSGTGRNQPQH
TRBJ2-1 TRBV7-2 ASSSTRKQF
TRBJ2-1 TRBV7-2 ASSLSGTSYNEQF
TRBJ1-6 TRBV7-2 ASRGDFYNSPLH